This record looks at one TCR beta chain sequence and its context. Some clones are missing from TCRdb's copy, which holds only in-frame ones; the method was immunoSEQ multiplex PCR. This sample has 150,000 to 200,000 clones, with roughly 88% found just once. The data originate from a study of blood T cell repertoires in COVID-19. The sequenced sample consisted of peripheral blood. The sequence was obtained from a man aged 60 to 69 who had recovered from COVID-19.

The DNA of the CDR3 is TGTGCCACCAGCAGAGGAGAGGGTGTCTCTGGGGCCAACGTCCTGACTTTC. This translates into CATSRGEGVSGANVLTF. This rearrangement joins TRBV15 to TRBJ2-6; possibly TRBD2 for D (5 bases). This CDR3 is 17 amino acids long. Trimming cost V 1 base and J 0 bases, with 10 bases left between them. The germline V gene has CDR1 LNHNV and CDR2 YYDKDF (reference sequence).